The entry below gives a single TCR beta chain sequence along with its context. Antigen specificity is unknown. Only in-frame clones appear in the TCRdb table, and some are missing; sequencing was by immunoSEQ multiplex PCR. The sample lists around 26,000 clones, about 94% occurring once. This sample was included in a study of STAT3 mutations in large granular lymphocyte leukemia. Study-wide points: Every T-LGLL patient had at least one immunodominant TCRbeta clonotype. After therapy, about 35% of the 18 patients switched clonotypes, all new clones STAT3 wild type. Clonal expansion was inferred from other time points because no sample existed at each clone's first appearance.

The receptor was derived from a middle-aged man with T-cell large granular lymphocyte leukemia. Some clones in this sample may be carry-over from other donors' samples. The sample was peripheral blood mononuclear cells.

CDR3 coding DNA: TGTGCCAGCTCACTTTCCGACACAGATACGCAGTATTTT. Translation gives CASSLSDTDTQYF. This chain connects TRBV18 to TRBJ2-3, with D uncertain. The CDR3 length is 13 residues. Trimming left V 4 bases short and J 2 bases short, with 7 bases between. Per the germline V gene, CDR1 is KGHSH and CDR2 is LQKENI.